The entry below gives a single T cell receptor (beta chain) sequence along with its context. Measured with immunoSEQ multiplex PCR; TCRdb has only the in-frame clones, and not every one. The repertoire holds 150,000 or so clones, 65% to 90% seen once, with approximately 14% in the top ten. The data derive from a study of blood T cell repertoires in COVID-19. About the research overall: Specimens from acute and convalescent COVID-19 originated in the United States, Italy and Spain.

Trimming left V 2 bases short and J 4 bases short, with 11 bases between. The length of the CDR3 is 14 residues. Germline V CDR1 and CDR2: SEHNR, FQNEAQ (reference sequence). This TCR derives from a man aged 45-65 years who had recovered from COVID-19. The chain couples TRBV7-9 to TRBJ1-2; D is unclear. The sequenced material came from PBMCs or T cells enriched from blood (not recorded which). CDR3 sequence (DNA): TGTGCCAGCAGCTTAAGTACAAGAACCTATGGCTACACCTTC. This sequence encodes CASSLSTRTYGYTF.